Listed here are 3 T cell receptor beta chains from one sample, sequenced in a study of blood T cell repertoires in COVID-19. Sequenced by immunoSEQ multiplex PCR; TCRdb stores in-frame clones only, minus some. The table lists 93,000 or so clones, 85% to 90% of them singletons, with 3.5% in the top ten. The sample consisted of peripheral blood. The receptors stem from a human donor in a cohort sampled during active COVID-19.

The chain carries TRBV6-5 and TRBJ2-5, with 8 bases that match TRBD1. Germline V CDR1 and CDR2: MNHEY, SVGAGI. CDR3 size: 15 residues. Trimming cost V 7 bases and J 9 bases; bases outside gene matches: 16. CDR3 DNA: TGTGCCAGCACCTCCCCCAGGGGGCGCGGAGGGGCCCAGTACTTC. As protein: CASTSPRGRGGAQYF.

There are a few counts of this clone. The chain joins TRBV11-2 to TRBJ2-7; TRBD1 might be the D (5 bases). The CDR3 totals 13 residues. The V gene's germline CDR1 is SGHAT and CDR2 FQNNGV. Trimming took 0 bases from V and 7 from J, leaving 10 bases between them. CDR3 in amino acids: CASSLDLGDEQYF. In nucleotides, the CDR3 is TGTGCCAGCAGCTTAGATCTAGGGGATGAGCAGTACTTC.

The rearrangement uses TRBV28 and TRBJ1-6; D not resolved. V was clipped by 5 bases and J by 14 bases, with 16 bases between them. The CDR3 consists of 13 residues. Germline-derived CDR1 and CDR2 are MDHEN and SYDVKM. DNA for the CDR3: TGTGCCAGCAGTCCCCACAGACCGTCGACCCTCCACTTT. Translation gives CASSPHRPSTLHF.